This record concerns one T cell receptor beta chain sequence. What it binds is not known. The data were taken from a study of T-cell memory formation after mild COVID-19. Study conclusions and caveats: The authors did not confirm SARS-CoV-2 specificity of second-wave clones peaking day 37. For contracting clones, CD4+ ones sat mainly in CM and EM, CD8+ in EMRA.

TCR alpha and TCR beta cDNA libraries with sample barcodes and UMIs came from 5'RACE using constant-segment primers. TCRdb fed the 5' RACE reads into MiXCR, producing one record per CDR3 protein. The sample lists around 200,000 distinct CDR3 sequences, 27% seen once, with 9.5% to 12% in the top ten. This receptor was taken from an adult woman who had mild COVID-19 (a few samples of this study predate the infection). Cell type and time point are not known. The sample was PBMCs or a T cell subset sorted from them (not recorded which).

CDR3 protein: CSARARPNEQFF. CDR3 DNA: TGCAGTGCTAGAGCCCGCCCCAATGAGCAGTTCTTC. V and J are TRBV20-1 and TRBJ2-1; D call uncertain. Germline V gene data show CDR1 as DFQATT and CDR2 as SNEGSKA (reference sequence). The V end was cut by 1 base, the J end by 6 bases, with 7 bases between. This CDR3 has 12 amino acids.